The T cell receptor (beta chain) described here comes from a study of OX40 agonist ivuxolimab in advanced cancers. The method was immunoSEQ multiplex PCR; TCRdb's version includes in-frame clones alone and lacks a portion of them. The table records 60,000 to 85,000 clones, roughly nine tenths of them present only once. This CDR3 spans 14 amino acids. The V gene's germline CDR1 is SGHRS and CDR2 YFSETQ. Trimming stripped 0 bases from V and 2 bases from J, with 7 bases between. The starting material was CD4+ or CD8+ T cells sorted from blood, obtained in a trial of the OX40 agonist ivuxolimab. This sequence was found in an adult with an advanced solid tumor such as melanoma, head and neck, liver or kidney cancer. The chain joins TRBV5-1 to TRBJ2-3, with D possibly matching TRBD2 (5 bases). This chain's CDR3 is CASSLGADTDTQYF. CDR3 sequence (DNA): TGCGCCAGCAGCTTGGGAGCGGACACAGATACGCAGTATTTT. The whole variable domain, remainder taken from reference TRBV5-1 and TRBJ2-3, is KAGVTQTPRYLIKTRGQQVTLSCSPISGHRSVSWYQQTPGQGLQFLFEYFSETQRNKGNFPGRFSGRQFSNSRSEMNVSTLELGDSALYLCASSLGADTDTQYFGPGTRLTVL.